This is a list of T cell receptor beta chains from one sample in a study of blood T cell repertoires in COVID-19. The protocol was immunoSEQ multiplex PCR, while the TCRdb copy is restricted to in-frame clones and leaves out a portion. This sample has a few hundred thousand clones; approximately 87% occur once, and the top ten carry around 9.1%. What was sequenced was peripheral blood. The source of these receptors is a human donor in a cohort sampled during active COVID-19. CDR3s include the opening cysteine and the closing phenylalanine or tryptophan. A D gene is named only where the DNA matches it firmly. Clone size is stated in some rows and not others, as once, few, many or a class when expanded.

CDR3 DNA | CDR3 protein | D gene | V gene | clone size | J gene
TGTGCCAGCAGCGCCTTACAAGAGAACACTGAAGCTTTCTTT | CASSALQENTEAFF | NA | TRBV9 | NA | TRBJ1-1
TGTGCCAGCAGCTCGGGACTAGATACGCAGTATTTT | CASSSGLDTQYF | NA | TRBV5-4 | NA | TRBJ2-3
TGTGCCAGCTCACCAACCTCAGGCGGGAAGTCATCAGATACGCAGTATTTT | CASSPTSGGKSSDTQYF | NA | TRBV18 | NA | TRBJ2-3
TGTGCCAGCAGCGTAAATCCTCTGGGGGCGGAGACCCAGTACTTC | CASSVNPLGAETQYF | NA | TRBV9 | NA | TRBJ2-5
TGTGCCAGTAGTAACGGACAGGGAACCTACGAGCAGTACTTC | CASSNGQGTYEQYF | TRBD1 | TRBV19 | NA | TRBJ2-7
TGCGCCAGCTCTCCTACCCGCCTCTACAATGAGCAGTTCTTC | CASSPTRLYNEQFF | NA | TRBV5-1 | few | TRBJ2-1
TGTGCCAGCAGACAGATTGAGCAGTTCTTC | CASRQIEQFF | NA | TRBV2 | NA | TRBJ2-1
TGTGCCAGCAGTTCGAGCGGCACCTACAATGAGCAGTTCTTC | CASSSSGTYNEQFF | NA | TRBV27 | few | TRBJ2-1
TGTGCCAGCAGCTTAGGGCGAGCGGGGGGCACGGAGACCCAGTACTTC | CASSLGRAGGTETQYF | TRBD2 | TRBV7-2 | NA | TRBJ2-5
TGTGCCAGCAGCTTCACTAGCGGGATTGGGGCCGGGGAGCTGTTTTTT | CASSFTSGIGAGELFF | TRBD2 | TRBV7-3 | NA | TRBJ2-2
TGTGCCAGTAGTATTTCTTTGAACACTGAAGCTTTCTTT | CASSISLNTEAFF | NA | TRBV19 | NA | TRBJ1-1
TGTGCCAGCAGTAGTGCCGGGACAGGGGACTACGAGCAGTACTTC | CASSSAGTGDYEQYF | TRBD1 | TRBV6-2/TRBV6-3 | once | TRBJ2-7
TGTGCCAGCAGCGTAGCTCCGACTAGCGCTGGGTACGAGCAGTACTTC | CASSVAPTSAGYEQYF | TRBD2 | TRBV9 | NA | TRBJ2-7
TGTGCCAGCAGCGCTAGCGGGGGGCACAATGAGCAGTTCTTC | CASSASGGHNEQFF | TRBD2 | TRBV6-5 | NA | TRBJ2-1
TGTGCCAGCAGTGAAATCGGGGTCAGAACCCCTCAGCCCCAGCATTTT | CASSEIGVRTPQPQHF | NA | TRBV6-1 | NA | TRBJ1-5
TGTGCCAGCAGCTTAGGTTTCTCGGGGGGTACAGATACGCAGTATTTT | CASSLGFSGGTDTQYF | TRBD2 | TRBV7-6 | NA | TRBJ2-3
TGTGCCAGCAGTCCCCAGGGGACAGGGGCGGGTGGTGGTGGCTACACCTTC | CASSPQGTGAGGGGYTF | TRBD1 | TRBV28 | few | TRBJ1-2
TGCGCCAGCAGAGGACAGGGGAACACCGGGGAGCTGTTTTTT | CASRGQGNTGELFF | TRBD1 | TRBV5-1 | NA | TRBJ2-2
TGTGCCAGCAGCCGCAGACCGGGGACAGGGTATTTGTACAATGAGCAGTTCTTC | CASSRRPGTGYLYNEQFF | TRBD1 | TRBV3-1/TRBV3-2 | NA | TRBJ2-1
TGTGCCAGTGTATACGCCCCCGGGAGCGAGCAGTACTTC | CASVYAPGSEQYF | NA | TRBV2 | NA | TRBJ2-7
TGTGCCAGCGACTCAAGGGACGGGGGGCTCGCCGAGACCCAGTACTTC | CASDSRDGGLAETQYF | NA | TRBV7-8 | NA | TRBJ2-5
TGTGCCAGCAGCTTGGGGGGACAGATAGCCAAAAACATTCAGTACTTC | CASSLGGQIAKNIQYF | TRBD1 | TRBV5-4 | NA | TRBJ2-4
TGTGCCAGCAGCTCTCAGACAGGGGTGGACACTGAAGCTTTCTTT | CASSSQTGVDTEAFF | TRBD1 | TRBV7-2 | NA | TRBJ1-1
TGTGCCAGCAGCCACTACGAAGGGGGCTACAATGAGCAGTTCTTC | CASSHYEGGYNEQFF | NA | TRBV7-9 | NA | TRBJ2-1
TGTGCCAGCAGCCTATTTCAAGAGACCCAGTACTTC | CASSLFQETQYF | NA | TRBV3-1/TRBV3-2 | NA | TRBJ2-5
TGTGCCAGCAGTTTAGGGGGACAGGGGTTGTGGGAGACCCAGTACTTC | CASSLGGQGLWETQYF | TRBD1 | TRBV28 | NA | TRBJ2-5
TGTGCCAGCAGTTCAGGACTAGCGGGGGGCCAAGAGACCCAGTACTTC | CASSSGLAGGQETQYF | TRBD2 | TRBV6-5 | once | TRBJ2-5
TGTGCCAGCAGCCCTACGACAGGGGGCTCTGAAGCTTTCTTT | CASSPTTGGSEAFF | TRBD1 | TRBV6-2/TRBV6-3 | NA | TRBJ1-1
TGCGCCAGCAGTGAGGCCTTGGGACTAGCGGGGGGCGATACGCAGTATTTT | CASSEALGLAGGDTQYF | TRBD2 | TRBV10-1 | once | TRBJ2-3
TGTGCCAGCAGTGGTGACAGGGGTGCTAACTATGGCTACACCTTC | CASSGDRGANYGYTF | TRBD1 | TRBV25-1 | NA | TRBJ1-2
TGTGCCAGTCTCCCAGGGTATAGCGGGGAGCTGTTTTTT | CASLPGYSGELFF | NA | TRBV19 | NA | TRBJ2-2
TGTGCCAGCAGTGATGAACTAAATAAGTATTTT | CASSDELNKYF | NA | TRBV6-1 | NA | TRBJ2-3
TGTGCCAGCAGCCCGTATTACAATGAGCAGTTCTTC | CASSPYYNEQFF | NA | TRBV12-3/TRBV12-4 | NA | TRBJ2-1
TGTGCCAGTAACCCGACAGGTCACTCTCAGCCCCAGCATTTT | CASNPTGHSQPQHF | NA | TRBV19 | NA | TRBJ1-5
TGTGCCAGCAGCTCGGCCTACGAGCAGTACTTC | CASSSAYEQYF | NA | TRBV5-6 | few | TRBJ2-7
TGTGCCAGCAGTTCTGACAACCAAGAGACCCAGTACTTC | CASSSDNQETQYF | NA | TRBV7-3 | NA | TRBJ2-5
TGTGCCAGCAGACCGGGACAAGAGAACACTGAAGCTTTCTTT | CASRPGQENTEAFF | NA | TRBV28 | NA | TRBJ1-1
TGTGCCAGCAGTTTCGAGACAGGGCAACGCTACGAGCAGTACTTC | CASSFETGQRYEQYF | TRBD1 | TRBV28 | NA | TRBJ2-7
TGTGCCAGCAGTTCCGGGTCGGGCAAAACAGGTCGGCCCCAGCATTTT | CASSSGSGKTGRPQHF | NA | TRBV28 | NA | TRBJ1-5